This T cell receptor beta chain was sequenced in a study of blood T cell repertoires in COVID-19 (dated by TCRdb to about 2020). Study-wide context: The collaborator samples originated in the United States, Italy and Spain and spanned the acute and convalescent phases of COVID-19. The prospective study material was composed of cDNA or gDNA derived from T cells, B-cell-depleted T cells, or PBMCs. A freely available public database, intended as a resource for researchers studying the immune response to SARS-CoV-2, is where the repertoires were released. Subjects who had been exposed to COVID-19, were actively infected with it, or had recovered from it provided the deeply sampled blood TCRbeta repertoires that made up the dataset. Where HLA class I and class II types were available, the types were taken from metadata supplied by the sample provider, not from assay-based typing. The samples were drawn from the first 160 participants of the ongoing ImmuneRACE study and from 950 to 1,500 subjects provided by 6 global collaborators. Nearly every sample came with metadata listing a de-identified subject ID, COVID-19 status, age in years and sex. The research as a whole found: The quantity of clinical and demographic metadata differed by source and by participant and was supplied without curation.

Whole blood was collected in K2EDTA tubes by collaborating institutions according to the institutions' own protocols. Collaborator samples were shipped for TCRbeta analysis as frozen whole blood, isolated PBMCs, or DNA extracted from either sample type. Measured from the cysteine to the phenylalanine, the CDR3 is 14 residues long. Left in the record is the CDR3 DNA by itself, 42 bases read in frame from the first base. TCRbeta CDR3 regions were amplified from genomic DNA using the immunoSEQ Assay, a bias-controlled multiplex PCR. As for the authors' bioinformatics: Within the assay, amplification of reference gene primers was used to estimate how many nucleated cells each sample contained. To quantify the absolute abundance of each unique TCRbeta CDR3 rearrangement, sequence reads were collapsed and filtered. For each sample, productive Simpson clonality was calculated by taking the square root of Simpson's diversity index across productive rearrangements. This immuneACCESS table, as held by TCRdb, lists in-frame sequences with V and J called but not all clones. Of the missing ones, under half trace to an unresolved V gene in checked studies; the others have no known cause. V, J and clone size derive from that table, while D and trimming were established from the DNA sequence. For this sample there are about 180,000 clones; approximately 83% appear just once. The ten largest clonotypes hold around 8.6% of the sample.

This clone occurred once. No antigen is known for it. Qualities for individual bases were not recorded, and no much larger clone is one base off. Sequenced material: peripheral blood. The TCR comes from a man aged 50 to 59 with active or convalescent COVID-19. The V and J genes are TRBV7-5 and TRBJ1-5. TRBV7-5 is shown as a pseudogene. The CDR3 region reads CVRSLAYSNQPQHF. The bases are TGTGTCAGAAGCTTAGCCTATAGCAATCAGCCCCAGCATTTT.